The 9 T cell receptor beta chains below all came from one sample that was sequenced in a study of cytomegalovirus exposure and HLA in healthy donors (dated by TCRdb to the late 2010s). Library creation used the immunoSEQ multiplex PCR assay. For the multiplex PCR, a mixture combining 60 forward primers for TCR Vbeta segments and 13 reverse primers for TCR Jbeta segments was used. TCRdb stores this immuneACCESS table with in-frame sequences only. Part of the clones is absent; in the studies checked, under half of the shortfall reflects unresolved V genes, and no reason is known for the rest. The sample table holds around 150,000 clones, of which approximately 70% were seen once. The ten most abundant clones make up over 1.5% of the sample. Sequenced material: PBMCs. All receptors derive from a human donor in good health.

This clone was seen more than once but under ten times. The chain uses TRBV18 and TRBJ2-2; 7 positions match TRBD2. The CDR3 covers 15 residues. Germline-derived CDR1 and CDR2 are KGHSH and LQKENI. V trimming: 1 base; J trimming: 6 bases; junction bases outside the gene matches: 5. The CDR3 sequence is CASSPLDAGAGELFF. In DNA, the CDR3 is TGTGCCAGCTCACCACTCGACGCGGGGGCCGGGGAGCTGTTTTTT.

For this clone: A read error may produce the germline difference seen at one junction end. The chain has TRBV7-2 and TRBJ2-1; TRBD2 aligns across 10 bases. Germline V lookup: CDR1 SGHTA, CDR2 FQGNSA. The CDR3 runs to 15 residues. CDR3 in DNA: TGTGCCAGCAGATTAGCGGGAGGATCGGGAAATGAGCAGTTCTTC. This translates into CASRLAGGSGNEQFF. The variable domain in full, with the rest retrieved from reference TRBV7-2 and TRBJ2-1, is GAGVSQSPSNKVTEKGKDVELRCDPISGHTALYWYRQSLGQGLEFLIYFQGNSAPDKSGLPSDRFSAERTGGSVSTLTIQRTQQEDSAVYLCASRLAGGSGNEQFFGPGTRLTVL.

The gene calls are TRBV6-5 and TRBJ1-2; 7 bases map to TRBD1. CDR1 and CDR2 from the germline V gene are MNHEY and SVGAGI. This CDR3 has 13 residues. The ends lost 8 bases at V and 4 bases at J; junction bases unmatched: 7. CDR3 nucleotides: TGTGCCAGCGCCGGGACAGAAGGCTATGGCTACACCTTC. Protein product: CASAGTEGYGYTF.

The CDR3 reads CASSYSESNYGYTF. For the CDR3, the DNA is TGTGCCAGCAGTTACTCGGAGAGTAACTATGGCTACACCTTC. This chain connects TRBV6-5 to TRBJ1-2; no clear D. Trimming left V 0 bases short and J 1 base short, with 6 bases between. This CDR3 comprises 14 residues. The germline V gene encodes CDR1 MNHEY and CDR2 SVGAGI.

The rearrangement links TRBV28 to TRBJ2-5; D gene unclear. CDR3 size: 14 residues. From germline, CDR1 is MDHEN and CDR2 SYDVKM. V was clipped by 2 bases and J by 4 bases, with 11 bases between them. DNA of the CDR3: TGTGCCAGCAGTTTAAAACAGTCCCTAGAGACCCAGTACTTC. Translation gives CASSLKQSLETQYF.

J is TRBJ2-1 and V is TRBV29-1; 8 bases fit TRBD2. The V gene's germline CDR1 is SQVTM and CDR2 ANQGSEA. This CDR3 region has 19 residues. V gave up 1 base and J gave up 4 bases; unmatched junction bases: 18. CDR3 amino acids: CSVEGFRYGTGGRYNEQFF. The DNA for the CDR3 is TGCAGCGTTGAAGGGTTCCGATACGGAACGGGGGGGCGATACAATGAGCAGTTCTTC.

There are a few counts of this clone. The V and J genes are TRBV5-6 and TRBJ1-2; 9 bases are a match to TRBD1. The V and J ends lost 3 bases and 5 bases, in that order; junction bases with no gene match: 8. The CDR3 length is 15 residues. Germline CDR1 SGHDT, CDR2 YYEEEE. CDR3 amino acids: CASSSPGQGVYGYTF. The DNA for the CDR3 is TGTGCCAGCAGCTCCCCGGGACAGGGTGTATATGGCTACACCTTC.

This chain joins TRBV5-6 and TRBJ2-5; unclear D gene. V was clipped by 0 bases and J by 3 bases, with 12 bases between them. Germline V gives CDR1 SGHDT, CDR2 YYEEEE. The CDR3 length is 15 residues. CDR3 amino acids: CASSLGIAMKETQYF. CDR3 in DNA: TGTGCCAGCAGCTTGGGCATTGCGATGAAAGAGACCCAGTACTTC.

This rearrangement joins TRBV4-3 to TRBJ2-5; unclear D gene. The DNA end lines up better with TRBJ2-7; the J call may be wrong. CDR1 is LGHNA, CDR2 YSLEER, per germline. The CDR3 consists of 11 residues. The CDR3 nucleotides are TGCGCCAGCAGCCAAGGTGTCGAGCAGTACTTC. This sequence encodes CASSQGVEQYF.